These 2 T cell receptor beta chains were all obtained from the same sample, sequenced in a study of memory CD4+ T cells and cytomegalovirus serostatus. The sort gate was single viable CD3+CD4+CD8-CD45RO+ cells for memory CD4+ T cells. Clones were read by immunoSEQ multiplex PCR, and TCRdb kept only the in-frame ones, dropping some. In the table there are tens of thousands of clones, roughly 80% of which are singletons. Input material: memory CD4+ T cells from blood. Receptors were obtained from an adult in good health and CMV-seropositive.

The CDR3 protein is CASSTQLQGATEAFF. The DNA for the CDR3 is TGTGCCAGCAGCACTCAACTCCAGGGGGCCACTGAAGCTTTCTTT. The chain is built from TRBV9 and TRBJ1-1; 8 bases fit TRBD1. This CDR3 is built from 15 residues. V shed 4 bases, J shed 4 bases, and the junction held 9 bases outside the gene matches. Germline V gene lookup returns CDR1 SGDLS and CDR2 YYNGEE.

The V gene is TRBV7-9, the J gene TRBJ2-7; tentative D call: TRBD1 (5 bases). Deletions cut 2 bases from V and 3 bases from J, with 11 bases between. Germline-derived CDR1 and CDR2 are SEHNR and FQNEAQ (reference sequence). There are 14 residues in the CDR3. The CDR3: CASSLNGRDYEQYF. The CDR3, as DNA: TGTGCCAGCAGCTTAAACGGCAGGGACTACGAGCAGTACTTC.